Listed below are T cell receptor beta chains from one sample, sequenced in a study of regulatory T cells in long-lasting Graves disease. From the multiplex PCR reads, TCRdb called clonotypes with MiXCR, one entry per CDR3 protein. In the table there are roughly 360,000 distinct CDR3 sequences, approximately 12% of which are singletons. These sequences were also reported in another study, on T cells in Graves' hyperthyroidism and ophthalmopathy.

This specimen consisted of peripheral blood mononuclear cells (PBMCs), obtained at new diagnosis, from a patient treated with antithyroid drugs. These receptors originate from a woman between 18 and 30 years old with Graves disease. Both conserved end residues are part of each CDR3. A D gene is named only where the DNA matches it firmly. Only some rows state a clone size, as once, few, many or a class for expanded clones.

clone size	D gene	V gene	J gene	CDR3 protein	CDR3 DNA
few	NA	TRBV19	TRBJ2-3	CASNRETTDTQYF	TGTGCCAGTAACAGGGAAACAACAGATACGCAGTATTTT
many	NA	TRBV20-1	TRBJ2-5	CSARDQNRDHQETQYF	TGCAGTGCTAGAGATCAGAACAGGGACCACCAAGAGACCCAGTACTTC
many	NA	TRBV7-8	TRBJ2-5	CASRLEETQYF	TGTGCCAGCAGGCTCGAAGAGACCCAGTACTTC
many	TRBD1	TRBV12-3/TRBV12-4	TRBJ1-2	CASSTGVNYGYTF	TGTGCCAGCAGCACAGGGGTTAACTATGGCTACACCTTC
many	TRBD1	TRBV12-3/TRBV12-4	TRBJ1-6	CASSSALGQGYSPLHF	TGTGCCAGCAGTAGCGCCCTCGGACAGGGATATTCACCCCTCCACTTT
many	NA	TRBV7-2	TRBJ1-3	CASSLREISGNTIYF	TGTGCCAGCAGCTTAAGGGAAATCTCTGGAAACACCATATATTTT
few	TRBD1	TRBV5-6	TRBJ2-5	CASSLVGDRAQETQYF	TGTGCCAGCAGCCTTGTGGGGGACAGGGCGCAAGAGACCCAGTACTTC
many	TRBD2	TRBV29-1	TRBJ2-7	CSVGLAGGIYEQYF	TGCAGCGTGGGACTAGCGGGAGGCATCTACGAGCAGTACTTC
many	NA	TRBV7-9	TRBJ1-6	CASSLWGALDNSPLHF	TGTGCCAGCAGCTTATGGGGGGCTCTTGATAATTCACCCCTCCACTTT
many	TRBD2	TRBV13	TRBJ2-1	CASSSGLAGNEQFF	TGTGCCAGCAGCTCGGGACTAGCGGGCAATGAGCAGTTCTTC
NA	TRBD1	TRBV2	TRBJ2-6	CASSRGQGRVNVLTF	TGTGCCAGCAGCCGCGGACAGGGTCGGGTCAACGTCCTGACTTTC